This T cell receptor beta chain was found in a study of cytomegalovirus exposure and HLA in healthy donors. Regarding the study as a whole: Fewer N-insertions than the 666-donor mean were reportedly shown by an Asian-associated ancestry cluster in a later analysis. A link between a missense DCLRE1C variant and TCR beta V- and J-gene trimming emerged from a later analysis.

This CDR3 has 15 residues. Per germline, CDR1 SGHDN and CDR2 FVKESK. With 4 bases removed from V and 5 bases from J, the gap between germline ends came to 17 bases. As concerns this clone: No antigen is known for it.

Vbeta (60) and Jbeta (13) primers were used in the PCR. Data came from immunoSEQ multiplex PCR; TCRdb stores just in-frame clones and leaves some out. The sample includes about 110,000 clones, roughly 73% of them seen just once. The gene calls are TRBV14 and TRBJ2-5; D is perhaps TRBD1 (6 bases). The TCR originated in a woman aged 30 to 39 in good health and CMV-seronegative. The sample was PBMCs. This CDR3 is CASSPGQSWVETQYF. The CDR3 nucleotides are TGTGCCAGCAGCCCCGGACAGTCCTGGGTGGAGACCCAGTACTTC.